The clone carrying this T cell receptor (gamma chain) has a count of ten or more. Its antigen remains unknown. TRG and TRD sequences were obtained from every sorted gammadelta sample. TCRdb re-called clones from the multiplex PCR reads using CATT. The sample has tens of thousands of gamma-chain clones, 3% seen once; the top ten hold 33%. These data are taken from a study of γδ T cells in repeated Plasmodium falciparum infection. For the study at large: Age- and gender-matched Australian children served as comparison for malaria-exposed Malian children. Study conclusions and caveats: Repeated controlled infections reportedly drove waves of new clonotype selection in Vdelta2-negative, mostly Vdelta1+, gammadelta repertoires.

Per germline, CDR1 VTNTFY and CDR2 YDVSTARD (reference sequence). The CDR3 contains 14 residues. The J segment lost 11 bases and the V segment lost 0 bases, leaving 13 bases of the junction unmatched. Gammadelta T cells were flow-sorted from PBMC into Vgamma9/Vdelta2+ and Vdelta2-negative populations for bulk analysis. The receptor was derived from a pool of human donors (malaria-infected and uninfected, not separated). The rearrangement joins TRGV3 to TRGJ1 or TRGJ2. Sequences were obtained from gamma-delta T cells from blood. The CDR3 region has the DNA TGTGCCACCTGGGACAGGCCGAAGGGGGGGGAGAAACTCTTT. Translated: CATWDRPKGGEKLF.